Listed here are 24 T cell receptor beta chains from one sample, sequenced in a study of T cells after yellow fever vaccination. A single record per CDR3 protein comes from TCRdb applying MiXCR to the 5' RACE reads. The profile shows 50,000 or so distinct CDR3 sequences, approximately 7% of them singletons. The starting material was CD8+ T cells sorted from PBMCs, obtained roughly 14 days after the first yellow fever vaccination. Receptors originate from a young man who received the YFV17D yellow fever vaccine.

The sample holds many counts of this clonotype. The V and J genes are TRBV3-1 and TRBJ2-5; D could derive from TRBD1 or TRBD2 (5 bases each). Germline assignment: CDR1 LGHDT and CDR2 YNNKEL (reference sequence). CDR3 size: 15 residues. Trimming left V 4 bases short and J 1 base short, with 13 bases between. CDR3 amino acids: CASSLPGTFQETQYF. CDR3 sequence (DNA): TGTGCCAGCAGCCTACCGGGGACCTTCCAAGAGACCCAGTACTTC.

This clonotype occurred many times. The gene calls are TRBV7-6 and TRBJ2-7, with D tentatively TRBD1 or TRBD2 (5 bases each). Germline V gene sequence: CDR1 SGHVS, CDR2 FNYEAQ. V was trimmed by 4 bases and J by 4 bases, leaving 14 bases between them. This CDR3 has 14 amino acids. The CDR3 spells CASSSRDGIYEQYF. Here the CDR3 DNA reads TGTGCCAGCAGCTCCCGGGACGGGATTTACGAGCAGTACTTC.

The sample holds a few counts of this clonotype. Here the CDR3 reads CASSPQLYNPTGANVLTF. The CDR3 DNA follows: TGTGCCAGCAGTCCGCAGCTATACAACCCAACTGGGGCCAACGTCCTGACTTTC. The gene calls are TRBV12-3 or TRBV12-4 and TRBJ2-6, with no clear D. The CDR3 is 18 residues long. Deletions cut 5 bases from V and 2 bases from J, with 19 bases between.

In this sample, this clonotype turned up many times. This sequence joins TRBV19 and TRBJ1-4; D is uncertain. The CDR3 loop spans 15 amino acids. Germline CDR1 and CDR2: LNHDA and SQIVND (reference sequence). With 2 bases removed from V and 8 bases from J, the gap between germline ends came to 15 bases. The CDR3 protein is CASSILQRGQEKLFF. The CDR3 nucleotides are TGTGCCAGTAGTATACTACAGCGGGGTCAGGAAAAACTGTTTTTT.

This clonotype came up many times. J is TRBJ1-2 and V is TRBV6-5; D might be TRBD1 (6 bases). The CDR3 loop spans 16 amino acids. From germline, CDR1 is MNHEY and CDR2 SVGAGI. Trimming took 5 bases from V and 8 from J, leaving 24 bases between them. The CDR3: CASSRLGPEKGDGYTF. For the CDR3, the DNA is TGTGCCAGCAGTCGGCTGGGACCCGAAAAGGGGGACGGCTACACCTTC.

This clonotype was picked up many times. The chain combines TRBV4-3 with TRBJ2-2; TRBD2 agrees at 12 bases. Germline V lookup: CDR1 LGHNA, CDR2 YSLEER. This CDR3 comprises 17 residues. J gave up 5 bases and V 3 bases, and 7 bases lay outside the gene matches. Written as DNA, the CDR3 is TGCGCCAGCAGCCAGTATCCTAGCGGGGGGGAAACCGGGGAGCTGTTTTTT. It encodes CASSQYPSGGETGELFF.

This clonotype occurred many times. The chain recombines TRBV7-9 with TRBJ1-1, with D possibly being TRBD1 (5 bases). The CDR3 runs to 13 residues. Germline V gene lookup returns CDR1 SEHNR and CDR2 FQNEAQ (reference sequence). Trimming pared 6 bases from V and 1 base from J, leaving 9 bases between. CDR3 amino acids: CASRSGQNTEAFF. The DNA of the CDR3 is TGTGCCAGCAGGAGCGGACAGAACACTGAAGCTTTCTTT.

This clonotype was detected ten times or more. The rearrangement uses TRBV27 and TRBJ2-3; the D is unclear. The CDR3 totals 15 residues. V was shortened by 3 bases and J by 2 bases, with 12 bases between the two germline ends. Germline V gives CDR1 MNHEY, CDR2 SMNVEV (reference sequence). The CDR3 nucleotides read TGTGCCAGCAGTTTTGGCCACACCACCACAGATACGCAGTATTTT. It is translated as CASSFGHTTTDTQYF.

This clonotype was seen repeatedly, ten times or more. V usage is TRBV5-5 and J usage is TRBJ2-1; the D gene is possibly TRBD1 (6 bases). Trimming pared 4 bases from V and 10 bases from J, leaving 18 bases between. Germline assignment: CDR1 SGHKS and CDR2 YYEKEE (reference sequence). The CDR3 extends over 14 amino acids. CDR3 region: CASSLDSPLGEQFF. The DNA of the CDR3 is TGTGCCAGCAGCCTGGACAGTCCTCTGGGGGAGCAGTTCTTC.

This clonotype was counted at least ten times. CDR3 nucleotides: TGTGCCAGCAGCGGACTAGCGGGGGAGTACAATGAGCAGTTCTTC. This encodes CASSGLAGEYNEQFF. The chain is built from TRBV7-2 and TRBJ2-1, with TRBD2 matching 13 bases. Germline trimming cut 5 bases from V and 4 bases from J; bases unmatched to any gene: 2. Per the germline V gene, CDR1 is SGHTA and CDR2 is FQGNSA. There are 15 residues in the CDR3.

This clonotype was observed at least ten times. This chain's CDR3 is CASSKAGTNTGELFF. DNA for the CDR3: TGCGCCAGCAGCAAGGCAGGAACGAACACCGGGGAGCTGTTTTTT. V and J are TRBV4-1 and TRBJ2-2; D gene uncertain. Trimming stripped 5 bases from V and 0 bases from J, with 10 bases between. The CDR3 runs to 15 residues. Germline V gene sequence: CDR1 MGHRA, CDR2 YSYEKL.

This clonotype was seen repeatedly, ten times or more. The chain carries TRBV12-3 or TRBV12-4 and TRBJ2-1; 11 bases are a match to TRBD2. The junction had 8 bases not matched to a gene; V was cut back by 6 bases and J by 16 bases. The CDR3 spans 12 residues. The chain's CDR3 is CASSQGTSGSFF. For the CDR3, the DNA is TGTGCCAGCAGCCAGGGGACTAGCGGCTCCTTCTTC.

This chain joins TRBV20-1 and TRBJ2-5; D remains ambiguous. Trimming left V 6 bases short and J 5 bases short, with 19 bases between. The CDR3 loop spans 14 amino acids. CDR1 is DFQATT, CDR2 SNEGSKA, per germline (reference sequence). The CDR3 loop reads CSAPPPGFGETQYF. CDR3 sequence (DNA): TGCAGTGCCCCCCCCCCGGGTTTCGGGGAGACCCAGTACTTC.

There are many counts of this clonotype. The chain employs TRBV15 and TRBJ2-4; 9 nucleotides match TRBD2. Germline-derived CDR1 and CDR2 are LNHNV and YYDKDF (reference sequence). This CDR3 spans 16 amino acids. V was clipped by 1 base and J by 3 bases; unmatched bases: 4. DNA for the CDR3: TGTGCCACCAGCAGAGGGATTAGCGGGGGCAAAAACATTCAGTACTTC. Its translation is CATSRGISGGKNIQYF.

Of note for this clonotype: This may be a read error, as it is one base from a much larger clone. The CDR3 DNA reads TGTGCCAGCAGCGTAGAGGGGAAGTTCGATGAGCAGTTCTTC. This gives the protein CASSVEGKFDEQFF. V and J are TRBV9 and TRBJ2-1, with D maybe TRBD1 (5 bases). V was clipped by 0 bases and J by 8 bases, with 12 bases between them. The CDR3 consists of 14 residues. CDR1 and CDR2 (germline): SGDLS, YYNGEE.

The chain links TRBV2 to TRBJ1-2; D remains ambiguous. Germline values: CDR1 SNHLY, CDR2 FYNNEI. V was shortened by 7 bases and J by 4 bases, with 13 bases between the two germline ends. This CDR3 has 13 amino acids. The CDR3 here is CASTSRAFYGYTF. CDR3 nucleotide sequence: TGTGCCAGCACCTCGAGAGCCTTCTATGGCTACACCTTC. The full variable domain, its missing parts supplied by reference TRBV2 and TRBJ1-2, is EPEVTQTPSHQVTQMGQEVILRCVPISNHLYFYWYRQILGQKVEFLVSFYNNEISEKSEIFDDQFSVERPDGSNFTLKIRSTKLEDSAMYFCASTSRAFYGYTFGSGTRLTVV.

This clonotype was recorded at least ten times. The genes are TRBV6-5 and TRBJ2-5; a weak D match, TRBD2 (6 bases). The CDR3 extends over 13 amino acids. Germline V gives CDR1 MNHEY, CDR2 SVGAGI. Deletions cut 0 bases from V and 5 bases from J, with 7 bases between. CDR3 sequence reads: CASSYSGGETQYF. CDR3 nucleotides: TGTGCCAGCAGTTACTCAGGAGGGGAGACCCAGTACTTC.

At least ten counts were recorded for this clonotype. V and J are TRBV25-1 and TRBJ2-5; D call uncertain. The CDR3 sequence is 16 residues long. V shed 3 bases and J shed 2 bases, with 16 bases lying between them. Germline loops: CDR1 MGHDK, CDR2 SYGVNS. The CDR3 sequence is CASSDLAGANQETQYF. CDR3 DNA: TGTGCCAGCAGTGATCTGGCCGGCGCCAATCAAGAGACCCAGTACTTC.

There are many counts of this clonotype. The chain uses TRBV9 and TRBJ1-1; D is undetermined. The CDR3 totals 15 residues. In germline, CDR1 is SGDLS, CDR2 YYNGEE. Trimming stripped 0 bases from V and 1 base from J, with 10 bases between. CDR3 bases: TGTGCCAGCAGCGTAGGGTCCTCTCCGAACACTGAAGCTTTCTTT. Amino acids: CASSVGSSPNTEAFF. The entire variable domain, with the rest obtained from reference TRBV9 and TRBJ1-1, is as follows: DSGVTQTPKHLITATGQRVTLRCSPRSGDLSVYWYQQSLDQGLQFLIQYYNGEERAKGNILERFSAQQFPDLHSELNLSSLELGDSALYFCASSVGSSPNTEAFFGQGTRLTVV.

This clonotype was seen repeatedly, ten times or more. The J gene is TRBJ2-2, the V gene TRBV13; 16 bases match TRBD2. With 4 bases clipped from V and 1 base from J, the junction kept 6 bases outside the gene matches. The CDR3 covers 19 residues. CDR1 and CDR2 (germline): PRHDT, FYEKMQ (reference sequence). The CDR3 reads CASSSDGTSGGVNTGELFF. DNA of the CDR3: TGTGCCAGCAGCTCCGATGGGACTAGCGGGGGGGTGAACACCGGGGAGCTGTTTTTT.

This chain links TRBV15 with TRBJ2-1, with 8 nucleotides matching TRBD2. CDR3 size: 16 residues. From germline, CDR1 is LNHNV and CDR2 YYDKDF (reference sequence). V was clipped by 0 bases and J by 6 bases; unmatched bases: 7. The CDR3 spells CATSRDFRGGFNEQFF. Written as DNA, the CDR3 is TGTGCCACCAGCAGAGATTTCCGGGGGGGCTTCAATGAGCAGTTCTTC.

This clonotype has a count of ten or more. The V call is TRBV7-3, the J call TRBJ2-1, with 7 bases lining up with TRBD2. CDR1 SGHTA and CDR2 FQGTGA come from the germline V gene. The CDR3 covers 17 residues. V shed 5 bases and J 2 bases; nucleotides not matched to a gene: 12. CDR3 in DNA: TGTGCCAGCAGCCCTCACCGACTAAGCGGGACCTACAATGAGCAGTTCTTC. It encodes CASSPHRLSGTYNEQFF.

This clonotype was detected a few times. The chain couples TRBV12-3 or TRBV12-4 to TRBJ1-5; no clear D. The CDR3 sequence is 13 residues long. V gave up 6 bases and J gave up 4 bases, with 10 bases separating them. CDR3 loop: CASRPDRNQPQHF. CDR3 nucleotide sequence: TGTGCCAGCAGGCCGGACCGTAATCAGCCCCAGCATTTT.

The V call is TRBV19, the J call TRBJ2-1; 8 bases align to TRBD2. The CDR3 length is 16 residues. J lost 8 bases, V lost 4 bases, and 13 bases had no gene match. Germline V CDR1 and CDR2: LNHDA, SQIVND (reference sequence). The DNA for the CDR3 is TGTGCCAGTAGTACGAATCCGGGACTAGGGGGGGATGAGCAGTTCTTC. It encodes CASSTNPGLGGDEQFF.